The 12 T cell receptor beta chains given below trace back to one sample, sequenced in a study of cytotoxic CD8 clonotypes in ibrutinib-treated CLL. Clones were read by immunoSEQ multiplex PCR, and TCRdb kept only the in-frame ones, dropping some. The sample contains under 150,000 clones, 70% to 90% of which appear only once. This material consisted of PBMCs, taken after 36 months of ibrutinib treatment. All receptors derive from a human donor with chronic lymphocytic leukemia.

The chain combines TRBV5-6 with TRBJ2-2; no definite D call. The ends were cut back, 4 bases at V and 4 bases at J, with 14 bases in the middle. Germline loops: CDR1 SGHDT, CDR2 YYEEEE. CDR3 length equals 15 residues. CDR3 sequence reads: CASSRKMRATGELFF. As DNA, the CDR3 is TGTGCCAGCAGCCGGAAGATGCGTGCCACCGGGGAGCTGTTTTTT.

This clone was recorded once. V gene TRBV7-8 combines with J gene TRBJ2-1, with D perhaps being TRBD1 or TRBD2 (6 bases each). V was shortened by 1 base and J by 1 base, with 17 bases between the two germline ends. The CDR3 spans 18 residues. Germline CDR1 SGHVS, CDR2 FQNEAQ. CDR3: CASSLVRAGTGSYNEQFF. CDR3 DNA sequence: TGTGCCAGCAGCTTAGTACGGGCGGGAACAGGGTCCTACAATGAGCAGTTCTTC.

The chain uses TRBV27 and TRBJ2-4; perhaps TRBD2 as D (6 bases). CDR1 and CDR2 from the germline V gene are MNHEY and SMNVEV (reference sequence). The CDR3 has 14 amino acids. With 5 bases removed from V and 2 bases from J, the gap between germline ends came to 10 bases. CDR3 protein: CASSPWDSKNIQYF. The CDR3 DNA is TGTGCCAGCAGTCCCTGGGACTCCAAAAACATTCAGTACTTC.

CDR3 in amino acids: CASSSGQTEKLFF. CDR3 coding DNA: TGCGCCAGCAGTTCTGGACAGACTGAAAAACTGTTTTTT. The V gene is TRBV5-1, the J gene TRBJ1-4; a possible D gene is TRBD1 (6 bases). From germline, CDR1 is SGHRS and CDR2 YFSETQ. There are 13 residues in the CDR3. The V end was cut by 5 bases, the J end by 7 bases, with 12 bases between.

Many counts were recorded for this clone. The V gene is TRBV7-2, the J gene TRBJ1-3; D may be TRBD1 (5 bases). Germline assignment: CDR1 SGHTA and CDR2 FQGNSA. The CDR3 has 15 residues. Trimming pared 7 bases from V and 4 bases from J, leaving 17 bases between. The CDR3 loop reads CASNRGATRGNTIYF. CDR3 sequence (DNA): TGTGCCAGCAACCGCGGGGCTACGAGGGGAAACACCATATATTTT.

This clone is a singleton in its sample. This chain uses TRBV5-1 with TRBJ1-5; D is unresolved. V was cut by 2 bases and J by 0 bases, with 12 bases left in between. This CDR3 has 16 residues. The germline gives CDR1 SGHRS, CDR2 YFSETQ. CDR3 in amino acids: CASSFGSSDSNQPQHF. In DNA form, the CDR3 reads TGCGCCAGCAGCTTTGGTTCGTCAGATAGCAATCAGCCCCAGCATTTT.

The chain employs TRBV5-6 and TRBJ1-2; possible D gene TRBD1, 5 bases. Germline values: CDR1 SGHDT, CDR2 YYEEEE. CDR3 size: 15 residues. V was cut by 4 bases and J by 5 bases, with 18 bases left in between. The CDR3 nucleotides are TGTGCCAGCAGCCCCTTCGTAGGGGAGGCTTATGGCTACACCTTC. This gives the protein CASSPFVGEAYGYTF.

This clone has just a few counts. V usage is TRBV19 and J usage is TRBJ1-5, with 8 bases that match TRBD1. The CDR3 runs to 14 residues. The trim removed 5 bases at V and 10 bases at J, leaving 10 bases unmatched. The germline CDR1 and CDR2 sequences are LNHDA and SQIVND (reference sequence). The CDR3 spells CASSEGTGINPQHF. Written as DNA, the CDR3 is TGTGCCAGTAGTGAGGGGACAGGAATCAATCCCCAGCATTTT.

The CDR3 sequence: CASGFGQNNEQFF. As DNA, the CDR3 is TGTGCTAGTGGTTTTGGACAGAACAATGAGCAGTTCTTC. J is TRBJ2-1 and V is TRBV12-5; possibly TRBD1 for D (6 bases). Trimming removed 3 bases at V and 5 bases at J, with 8 bases between. Per germline, CDR1 LGHNT and CDR2 FRNRAP. The CDR3 has 13 residues.

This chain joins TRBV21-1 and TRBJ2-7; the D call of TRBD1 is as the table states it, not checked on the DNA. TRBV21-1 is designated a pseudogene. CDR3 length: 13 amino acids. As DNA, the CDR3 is TGTGCCACCCCCAGGGGGTATTCCTACGAGCAGTACTTC. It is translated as CATPRGYSYEQYF.

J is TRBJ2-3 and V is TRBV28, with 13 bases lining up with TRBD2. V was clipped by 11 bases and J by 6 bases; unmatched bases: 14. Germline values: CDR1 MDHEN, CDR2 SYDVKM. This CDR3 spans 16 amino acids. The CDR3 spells CAARGPWGLAGDTQYF. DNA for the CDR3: TGTGCCGCAAGGGGGCCTTGGGGACTAGCGGGGGATACGCAGTATTTT.

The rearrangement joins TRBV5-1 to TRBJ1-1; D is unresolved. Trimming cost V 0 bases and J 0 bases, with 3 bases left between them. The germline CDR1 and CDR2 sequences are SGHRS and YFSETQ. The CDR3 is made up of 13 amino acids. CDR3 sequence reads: CASSLDVNTEAFF. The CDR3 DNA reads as TGCGCCAGCAGCTTGGATGTGAACACTGAAGCTTTCTTT.